This T cell receptor (beta chain) was observed in a study of cytomegalovirus exposure and HLA in healthy donors. The V end was cut by 6 bases, the J end by 7 bases, with 16 bases between. This CDR3 contains 13 residues. The germline gives CDR1 MDHEN, CDR2 SYDVKM. In its sample, this clone was seen a few times. This PCR relied on a set of 60 Vbeta primers and 13 Jbeta primers. Using immunoSEQ multiplex PCR, the repertoire was profiled, and TCRdb retains in-frame clones only, with some absent. The sample contains roughly 130,000 clones, 8.5% of which appear only once. The chain employs TRBV28 and TRBJ2-7; maybe TRBD1 (6 bases). The origin of this receptor is a middle-aged man in good health and CMV-seronegative. Sequenced material: PBMCs. CDR3 region: CASSNRELGEQYF. The DNA for the CDR3 is TGTGCCAGCAGCAACAGGGAATTGGGGGAGCAGTACTTC. The full variable domain, its missing parts supplied by reference TRBV28 and TRBJ2-7, is DVKVTQSSRYLVKRTGEKVFLECVQDMDHENMFWYRQDPGLGLRLIYFSYDVKMKEKGDIPEGYSVSREKKERFSLILESASTNQTSMYLCASSNRELGEQYFGPGTRLTVT.